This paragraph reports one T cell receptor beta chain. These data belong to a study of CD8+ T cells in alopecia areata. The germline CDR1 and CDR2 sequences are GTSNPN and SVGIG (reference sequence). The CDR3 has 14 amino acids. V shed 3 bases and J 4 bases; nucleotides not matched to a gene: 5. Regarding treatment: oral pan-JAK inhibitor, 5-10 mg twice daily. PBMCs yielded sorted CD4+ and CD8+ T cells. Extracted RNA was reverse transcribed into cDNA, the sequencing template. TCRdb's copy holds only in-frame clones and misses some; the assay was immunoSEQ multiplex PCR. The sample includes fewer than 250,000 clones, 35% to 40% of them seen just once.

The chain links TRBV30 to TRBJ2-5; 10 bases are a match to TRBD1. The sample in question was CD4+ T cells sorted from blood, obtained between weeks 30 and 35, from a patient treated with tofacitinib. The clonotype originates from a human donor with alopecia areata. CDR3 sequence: CAWRLTGGAETQYF. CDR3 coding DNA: TGTGCCTGGAGGCTGACAGGGGGCGCAGAGACCCAGTACTTC.